These T cell receptor beta chains were read from a single sample in a study of CD8 T cells in Susac syndrome. TCRdb re-called the immunoSEQ multiplex PCR reads through MiXCR, storing one row per CDR3 protein. The profile covers approximately 190,000 distinct CDR3 sequences, with over 85% appearing a single time and 0.1% taken by the ten largest. Sequenced input: CD4+ T cells from PBMCs. These receptors were collected from a human donor in good health. The CDR3 runs from the conserved cysteine through the conserved F or W.

J,length,V,CDR3
TRBJ1-1,19,TRBV3-1,CASSQSPLRRSALNTEAFF
TRBJ2-3,13,TRBV7-2,CASSSLDTDTQYF
TRBJ2-5,15,TRBV28,CASSFLGLAGMSQYF
TRBJ2-1,13,TRBV20-1,CSATWENPNEQFF
TRBJ1-1,17,TRBV12-3/TRBV12-4,CASRALTKTGMNTEAFF
TRBJ1-2,13,TRBV28,CASSMGVPPGYTF
TRBJ2-5,13,TRBV4-1,CASSQGIVETQYF
TRBJ2-7,16,TRBV27,CASSWVRTQYPYEQYF
TRBJ1-2,16,TRBV4-1,CASTTREGAQSYGYTF
TRBJ2-5,16,TRBV7-9,CASSLIGTSGGETQYF
TRBJ2-1,15,TRBV4-3,CASSLDRGSGNEQFF
TRBJ2-5,13,TRBV2,CASSESPQGTQYF
TRBJ2-1,15,TRBV9,CASSAGGQGDNEQFF
TRBJ1-2,13,TRBV4-2,CASSQGTGEGYTF
TRBJ2-7,14,TRBV20-1,CSARDPRHTYEQYF
TRBJ2-7,15,TRBV3-1,CASSASSPKLGEQYF
TRBJ2-1,14,TRBV29-1,CSVNGGGGYNEQFF